Sequencing of this T cell receptor beta chain was carried out in a study of blood T cells in healthy people across ages. Germline CDR1 is MDHEN and CDR2 is SYDVKM. Trimming took 4 bases from V and 0 from J, leaving 6 bases between them. The CDR3 is made up of 13 amino acids. This clonotype appeared a few times. Alongside a J-beta primer mix, a sample-barcoded 5' primer served in a second PCR lasting roughly 7 to 11 cycles. Each CDR3 protein is one row after TCRdb ran MiXCR on the 5' RACE reads. The profile shows under 950,000 distinct CDR3 sequences, 22% of them singletons. Sequenced input: blood. V usage is TRBV28 and J usage is TRBJ1-1, with D unresolved. The sequence came from a man between 65 and 85 years old in good health. The CDR3 sequence is CASSSHLNTEAFF. The DNA of the CDR3 is TGTGCCAGCAGTTCACACTTGAACACTGAAGCTTTCTTT. The full variable domain, in which reference TRBV28 and TRBJ1-1 provide the parts outside the CDR3, is DVKVTQSSRYLVKRTGEKVFLECVQDMDHENMFWYRQDPGLGLRLIYFSYDVKMKEKGDIPEGYSVSREKKERFSLILESASTNQTSMYLCASSSHLNTEAFFGQGTRLTVV.